This entry features one T cell receptor beta chain sequence. Antigen: not known. The sample comes from a study of shared clonotypes between healthy human individuals. Positive CCR7 selection of CD45RO-negative cells yielded the naive CD8 cells, and terminally differentiated effector memory CD45RA+ cells were excluded. The CDR3 has 15 amino acids. The junction had 3 bases not matched to a gene; V was cut back by 0 bases and J by 4 bases. The germline CDR1 and CDR2 sequences are MGHRA and YSYEKL. The study's findings and limits: Clonotypes not shared had lower generation probabilities than those common to all four donors.

Replicate sorted-subset PCRs were loaded with around 0.2 ug DNA, about 28,000 T cell genomes. Clones were sequenced by immunoSEQ multiplex PCR, and TCRdb holds only the in-frame ones, with some missing. The table has 2 million or so clones, approximately 94% seen once; the top ten hold 1% to 1.3%. Source material: naive CD8+ T cells sorted from blood. This clonotype was sampled from a man aged 18 to 30 in good health. The chain is built from TRBV4-1 and TRBJ2-5; 9 bases line up with TRBD1. The CDR3 is CASSQEGQGPETQYF. The CDR3 nucleotides read TGCGCCAGCAGCCAAGAAGGACAGGGGCCAGAGACCCAGTACTTC.